This paragraph covers one T cell receptor beta chain sequence. This entry belongs to a study of T cells expressing NK-cell markers. TCRdb re-called the 5' RACE reads; every CDR3 protein appears as one record, without DNA. The listing records 350,000 to 400,000 distinct CDR3 sequences. The CDR3 is 16 residues long. Germline loops: CDR1 SGHRS, CDR2 YFSETQ. This clonotype was obtained from a woman between 50 and 59 years old in good health. The chain combines TRBV5-1 with TRBJ2-1. Input material: blood T cells: a sorted CD56 or NKG2C T cell subset, CD4+ or CD8+ T cells, or bulk PBMC T cells (not recorded which). This CDR3 is CASEPQTGEPYNEQFF.